What follows are 11 T cell receptor beta chains derived from one specimen sequenced in a study of T cell responses to AZD1222 COVID-19 vaccine. Sequencing used immunoSEQ multiplex PCR; TCRdb keeps in-frame clones, though not all of them. This repertoire shows about 130,000 clones, approximately 91% found once; its top ten account for about 1.1%. This specimen was peripheral blood, taken 28 days after the second AZD1222 dose. These receptors were obtained from an adult who received the AZD1222 COVID-19 vaccine.

The CDR3 loop is CASSAGIEARRNNQPQHF. The CDR3 DNA follows: TGTGCCAGCAGCGCCGGGATCGAGGCTAGAAGAAACAATCAGCCCCAGCATTTT. This chain uses TRBV2 with TRBJ1-5, with D uncertain. The CDR3 spans 18 residues. The ends were cut back, 6 bases at V and 3 bases at J, with 24 bases in the middle. The germline V gene encodes CDR1 SNHLY and CDR2 FYNNEI.

This clone appeared once. The chain links TRBV7-2 to TRBJ2-1; D is unclear. Germline V gene lookup returns CDR1 SGHTA and CDR2 FQGNSA. The V end lost 3 bases, the J end lost 10 bases, and 10 bases lay between the germline ends. The CDR3 is 12 residues long. For the CDR3, the DNA is TGTGCCAGCAGCTTTGGCCCCCTCGAGCAGTTCTTC. It encodes CASSFGPLEQFF. The full variable domain, rest sourced from reference TRBV7-2 and TRBJ2-1, is GAGVSQSPSNKVTEKGKDVELRCDPISGHTALYWYRQSLGQGLEFLIYFQGNSAPDKSGLPSDRFSAERTGGSVSTLTIQRTQQEDSAVYLCASSFGPLEQFFGPGTRLTVL.

DNA for the CDR3: TGTGCCAGCAGCTTCAGGAGCTCCTACGAGCAGTACTTC. It codes for CASSFRSSYEQYF. The chain recombines TRBV7-9 with TRBJ2-7, with D unresolved. Deletions cut 3 bases from V and 0 bases from J, with 6 bases between. The CDR3 sequence is 13 residues long. From germline, CDR1 is SEHNR and CDR2 FQNEAQ (reference sequence).

V gene TRBV10-3 combines with J gene TRBJ1-5; no firm D call. V was trimmed by 0 bases and J by 8 bases, leaving 14 bases between them. The CDR3 is made up of 15 amino acids. Germline assignment: CDR1 ENHRY and CDR2 SYGVKD. CDR3 in amino acids: CAISESWQGSKPQHF. The CDR3 DNA is TGTGCCATCAGTGAGTCGTGGCAAGGGTCAAAGCCCCAGCATTTT.

The rearrangement joins TRBV14 to TRBJ2-5; maybe TRBD2 (5 bases). Trimming took off 5 bases at V and 3 bases at J, with 16 bases between the two ends. Germline V gene lookup returns CDR1 SGHDN and CDR2 FVKESK. The CDR3 runs to 15 residues. CDR3 sequence reads: CASSSGLYPEETQYF. CDR3 sequence (DNA): TGTGCCAGCAGCTCCGGACTCTACCCAGAAGAGACCCAGTACTTC.

This clone was observed once. The V and J genes are TRBV4-1 and TRBJ2-2, with D possibly being TRBD2 (5 bases). The CDR3 has 17 residues. Germline-derived CDR1 and CDR2 are MGHRA and YSYEKL. Trimming took off 0 bases at V and 0 bases at J, with 11 bases between the two ends. The CDR3 region has the DNA TGCGCCAGCAGCCAAGATGGTAGCGCCACGAACACCGGGGAGCTGTTTTTT. Its translation is CASSQDGSATNTGELFF.

J is TRBJ2-3 and V is TRBV7-3, with 7 bases identical to TRBD2. V was clipped by 3 bases and J by 2 bases; unmatched bases: 5. The germline V gene encodes CDR1 SGHTA and CDR2 FQGTGA. The CDR3 has 15 residues. CDR3 nucleotides: TGTGCCAGCAGCTTTGTGGGGGGGTTCACAGATACGCAGTATTTT. This gives the protein CASSFVGGFTDTQYF.

This chain connects TRBV27 to TRBJ1-2, with D possibly matching TRBD1 (6 bases). CDR3 size: 12 residues. Trimming took 5 bases from V and 8 from J, leaving 12 bases between them. Germline CDR1 MNHEY, CDR2 SMNVEV (reference sequence). The CDR3 DNA is TGTGCCAGCAGTGGGGGCTGGAGCGGCTACACCTTC. This translates into CASSGGWSGYTF.

With respect to this clone: At the DNA level, this CDR3 is encoded by other sequences in the same sample as well. This chain uses TRBV10-3 with TRBJ1-5, with D possibly matching TRBD1 (6 bases). CDR3 length: 14 amino acids. Trimming pared 10 bases from V and 0 bases from J, leaving 13 bases between. Germline-derived CDR1 and CDR2 are ENHRY and SYGVKD. CDR3 nucleotide sequence: TGTGCCACACAAGAGGGGGGTAGCAATCAGCCCCAGCATTTT. The encoded protein is CATQEGGSNQPQHF.

The rearrangement uses TRBV6-5 and TRBJ1-6, with a possible D match to TRBD1 (5 bases). CDR1 MNHEY and CDR2 SVGAGI come from the germline V gene. V was pared by 6 bases and J by 5 bases, with 8 bases between. CDR3 length equals 13 residues. The CDR3 is CASRTENNSPLHF. The CDR3 DNA reads TGTGCCAGCAGGACAGAGAATAATTCACCCCTCCACTTT.

This clone was counted once. V gene TRBV2 combines with J gene TRBJ1-1, with TRBD1 as a possible D gene (5 bases). The V gene lost 4 bases and the J gene lost 5 bases, with 11 bases spanning the gap. CDR3 length equals 13 residues. From germline, CDR1 is SNHLY and CDR2 FYNNEI. The CDR3 sequence is CASSGGRGTEAFF. The CDR3 DNA reads as TGTGCCAGCAGTGGGGGGAGAGGGACTGAAGCTTTCTTT.